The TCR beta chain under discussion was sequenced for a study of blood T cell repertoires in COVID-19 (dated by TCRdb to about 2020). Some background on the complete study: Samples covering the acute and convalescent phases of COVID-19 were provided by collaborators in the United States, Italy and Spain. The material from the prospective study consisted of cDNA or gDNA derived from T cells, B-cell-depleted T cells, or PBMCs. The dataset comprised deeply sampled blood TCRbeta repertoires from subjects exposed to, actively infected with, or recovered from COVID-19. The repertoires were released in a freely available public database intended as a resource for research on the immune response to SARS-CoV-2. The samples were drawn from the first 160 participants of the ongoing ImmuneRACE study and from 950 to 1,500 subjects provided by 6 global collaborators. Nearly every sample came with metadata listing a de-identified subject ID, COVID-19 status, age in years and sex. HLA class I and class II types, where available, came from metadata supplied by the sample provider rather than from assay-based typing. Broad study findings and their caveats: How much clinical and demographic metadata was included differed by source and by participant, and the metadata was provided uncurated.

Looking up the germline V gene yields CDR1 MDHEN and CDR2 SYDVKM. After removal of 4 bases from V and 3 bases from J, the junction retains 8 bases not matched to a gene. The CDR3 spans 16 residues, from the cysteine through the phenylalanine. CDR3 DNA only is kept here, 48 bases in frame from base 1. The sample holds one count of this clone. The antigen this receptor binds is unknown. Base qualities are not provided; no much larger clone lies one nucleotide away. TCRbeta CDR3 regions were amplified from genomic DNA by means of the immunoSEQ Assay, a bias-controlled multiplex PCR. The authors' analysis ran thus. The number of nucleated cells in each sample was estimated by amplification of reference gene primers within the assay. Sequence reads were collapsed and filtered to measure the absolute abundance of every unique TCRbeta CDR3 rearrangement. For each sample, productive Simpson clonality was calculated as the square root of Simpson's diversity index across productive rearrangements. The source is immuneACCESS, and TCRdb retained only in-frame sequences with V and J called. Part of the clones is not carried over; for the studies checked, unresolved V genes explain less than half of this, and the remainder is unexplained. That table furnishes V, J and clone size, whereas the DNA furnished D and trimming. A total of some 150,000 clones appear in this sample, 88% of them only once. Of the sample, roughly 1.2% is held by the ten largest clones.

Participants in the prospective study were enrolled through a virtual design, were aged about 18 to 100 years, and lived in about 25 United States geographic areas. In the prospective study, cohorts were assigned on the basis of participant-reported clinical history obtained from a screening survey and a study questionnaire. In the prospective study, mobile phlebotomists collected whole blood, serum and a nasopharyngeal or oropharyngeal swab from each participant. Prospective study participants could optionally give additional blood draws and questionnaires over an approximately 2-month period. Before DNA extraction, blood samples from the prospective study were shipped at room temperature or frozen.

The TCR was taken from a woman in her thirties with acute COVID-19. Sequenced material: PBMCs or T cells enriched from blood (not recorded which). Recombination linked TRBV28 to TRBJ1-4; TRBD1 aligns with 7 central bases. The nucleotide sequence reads TGTGCCAGCAGTTGGGACAGCCAGGCAGCTAATGAAAAACTGTTTTTT. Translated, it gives CASSWDSQAANEKLFF.